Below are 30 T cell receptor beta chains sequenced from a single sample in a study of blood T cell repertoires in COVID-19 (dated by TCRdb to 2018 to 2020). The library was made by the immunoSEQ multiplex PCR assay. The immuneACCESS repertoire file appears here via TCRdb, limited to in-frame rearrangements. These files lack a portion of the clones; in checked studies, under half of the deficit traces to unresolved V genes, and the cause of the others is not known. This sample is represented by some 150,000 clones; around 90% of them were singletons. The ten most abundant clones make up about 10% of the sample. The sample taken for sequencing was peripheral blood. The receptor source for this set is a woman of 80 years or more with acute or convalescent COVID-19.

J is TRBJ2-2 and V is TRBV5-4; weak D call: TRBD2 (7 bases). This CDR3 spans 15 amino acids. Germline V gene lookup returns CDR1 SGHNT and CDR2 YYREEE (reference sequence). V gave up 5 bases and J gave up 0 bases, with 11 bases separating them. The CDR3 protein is CASSRGGANTGELFF. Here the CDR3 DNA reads TGTGCCAGCAGTAGGGGGGGAGCGAACACCGGGGAGCTGTTTTTT.

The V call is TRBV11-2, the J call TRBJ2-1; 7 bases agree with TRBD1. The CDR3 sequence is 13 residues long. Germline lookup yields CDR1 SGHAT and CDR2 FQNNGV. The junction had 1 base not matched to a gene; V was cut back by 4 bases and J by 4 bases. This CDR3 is CASSWTGYNEQFF. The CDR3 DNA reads TGTGCCAGCAGCTGGACAGGTTACAATGAGCAGTTCTTC.

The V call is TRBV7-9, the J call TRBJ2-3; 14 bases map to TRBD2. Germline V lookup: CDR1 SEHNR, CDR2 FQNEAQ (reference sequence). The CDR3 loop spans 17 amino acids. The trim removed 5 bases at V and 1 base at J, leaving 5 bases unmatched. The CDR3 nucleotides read TGTGCCAGCAGCGGGGAGGGACTAGCGGGGGGCACAGATACGCAGTATTTT. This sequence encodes CASSGEGLAGGTDTQYF.

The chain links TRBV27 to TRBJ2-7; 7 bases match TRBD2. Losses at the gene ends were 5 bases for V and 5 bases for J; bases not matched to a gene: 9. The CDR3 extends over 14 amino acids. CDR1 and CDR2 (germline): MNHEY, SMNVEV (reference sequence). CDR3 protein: CASSVLGGWNEQYF. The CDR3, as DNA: TGTGCCAGCAGTGTACTGGGGGGGTGGAACGAGCAGTACTTC.

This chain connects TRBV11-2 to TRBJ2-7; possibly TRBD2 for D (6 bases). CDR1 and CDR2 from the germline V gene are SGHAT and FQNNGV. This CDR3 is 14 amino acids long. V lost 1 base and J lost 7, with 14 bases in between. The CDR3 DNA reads TGTGCCAGCAGCTTAGTAGGAGGGCGGGAAGAGCAGTACTTC. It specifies CASSLVGGREEQYF.

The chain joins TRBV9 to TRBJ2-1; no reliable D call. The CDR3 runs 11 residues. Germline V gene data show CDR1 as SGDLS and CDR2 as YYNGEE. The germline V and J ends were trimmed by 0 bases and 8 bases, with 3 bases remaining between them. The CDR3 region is CASSVGHEQFF. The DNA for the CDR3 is TGTGCCAGCAGCGTAGGGCATGAGCAGTTCTTC.

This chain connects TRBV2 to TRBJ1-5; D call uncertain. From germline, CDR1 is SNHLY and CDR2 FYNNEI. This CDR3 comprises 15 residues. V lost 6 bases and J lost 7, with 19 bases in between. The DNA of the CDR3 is TGTGCCAGCAGCGCCACGGGAGGATCGAGCCAGCCCCAGCATTTT. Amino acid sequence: CASSATGGSSQPQHF.

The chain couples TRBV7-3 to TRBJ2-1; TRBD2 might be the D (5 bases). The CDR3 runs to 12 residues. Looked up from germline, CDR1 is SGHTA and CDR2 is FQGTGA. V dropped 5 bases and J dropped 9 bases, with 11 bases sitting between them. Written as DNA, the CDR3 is TGTGCCAGCAGCCCCGCGGGCGGTGAGCAGTTCTTC. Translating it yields CASSPAGGEQFF.

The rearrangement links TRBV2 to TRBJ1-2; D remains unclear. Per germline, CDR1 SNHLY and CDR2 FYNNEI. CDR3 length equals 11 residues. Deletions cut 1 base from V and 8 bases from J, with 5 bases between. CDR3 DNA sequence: TGTGCCAGCAGTGAAGTCGGGGGCTACACCTTC. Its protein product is CASSEVGGYTF.

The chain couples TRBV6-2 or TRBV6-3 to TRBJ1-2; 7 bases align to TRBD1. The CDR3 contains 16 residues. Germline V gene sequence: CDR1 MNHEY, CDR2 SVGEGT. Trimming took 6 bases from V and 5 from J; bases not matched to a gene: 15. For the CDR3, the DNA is TGTGCCAGCAGCTTCGACCGGGACAGAAGCCTTTATGGCTACACCTTC. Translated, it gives CASSFDRDRSLYGYTF.

The CDR3 loop is CASSLTSSVVADTQYF. The DNA of the CDR3 is TGCGCCAGCAGCTTGACATCCTCTGTCGTGGCAGATACGCAGTATTTT. This chain connects TRBV5-1 to TRBJ2-3; D ambiguous. CDR3 length equals 16 residues. Germline V gives CDR1 SGHRS, CDR2 YFSETQ. The ends were cut back, 1 base at V and 4 bases at J, with 16 bases in the middle.

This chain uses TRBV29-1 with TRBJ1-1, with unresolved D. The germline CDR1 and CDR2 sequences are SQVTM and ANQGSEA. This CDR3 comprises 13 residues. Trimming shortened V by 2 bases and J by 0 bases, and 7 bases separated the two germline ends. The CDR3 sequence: CSVERTMNTEAFF. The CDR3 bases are TGCAGCGTTGAACGGACTATGAACACTGAAGCTTTCTTT.

The CDR3: CASSLLGQANTEAFF. CDR3 sequence (DNA): TGCGCCAGCAGCTTATTGGGACAGGCGAACACTGAAGCTTTCTTT. The gene calls are TRBV5-1 and TRBJ1-1; 8 nucleotides align to TRBD1. This CDR3 is built from 15 residues. V shed 2 bases and J 1 base; nucleotides not matched to a gene: 4. Germline V gene sequence: CDR1 SGHRS, CDR2 YFSETQ.

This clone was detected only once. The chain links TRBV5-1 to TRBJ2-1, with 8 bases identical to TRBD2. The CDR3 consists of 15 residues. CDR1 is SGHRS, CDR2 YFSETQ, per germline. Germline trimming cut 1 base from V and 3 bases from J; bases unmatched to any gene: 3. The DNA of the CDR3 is TGCGCCAGCAGCTTGCTGGCGGGGGGCTACAATGAGCAGTTCTTC. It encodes CASSLLAGGYNEQFF.

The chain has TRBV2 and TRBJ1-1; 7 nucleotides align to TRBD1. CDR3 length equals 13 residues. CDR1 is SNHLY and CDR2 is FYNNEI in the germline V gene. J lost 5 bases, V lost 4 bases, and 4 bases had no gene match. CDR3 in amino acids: CASSGNRGTEAFF. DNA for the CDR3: TGTGCCAGCAGTGGAAACAGGGGAACTGAAGCTTTCTTT.

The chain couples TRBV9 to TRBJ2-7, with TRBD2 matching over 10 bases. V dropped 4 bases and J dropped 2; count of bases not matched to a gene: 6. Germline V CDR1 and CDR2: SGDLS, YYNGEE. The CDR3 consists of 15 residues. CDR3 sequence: CASSPRTSGPYEQYF. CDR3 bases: TGTGCCAGCAGCCCCCGGACTAGCGGACCCTACGAGCAGTACTTC.

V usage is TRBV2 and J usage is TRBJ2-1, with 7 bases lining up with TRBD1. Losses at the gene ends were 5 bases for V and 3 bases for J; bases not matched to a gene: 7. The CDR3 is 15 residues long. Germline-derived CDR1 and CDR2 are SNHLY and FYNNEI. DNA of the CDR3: TGTGCCAGCAGTCCACGACAGGGAGTCTACAATGAGCAGTTCTTC. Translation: CASSPRQGVYNEQFF.

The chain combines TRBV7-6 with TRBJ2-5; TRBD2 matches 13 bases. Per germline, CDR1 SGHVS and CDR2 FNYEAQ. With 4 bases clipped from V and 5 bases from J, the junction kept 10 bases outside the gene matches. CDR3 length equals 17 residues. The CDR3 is CASSSGLAGDPRETQYF. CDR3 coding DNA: TGTGCCAGCAGCTCTGGACTAGCGGGGGATCCCAGGGAGACCCAGTACTTC.

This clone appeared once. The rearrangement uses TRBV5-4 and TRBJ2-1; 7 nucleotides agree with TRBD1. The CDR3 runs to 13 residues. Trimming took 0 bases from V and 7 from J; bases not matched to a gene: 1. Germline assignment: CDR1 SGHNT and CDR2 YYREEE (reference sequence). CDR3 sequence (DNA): TGTGCCAGCAGCTTGGACAGGGGAAATGAGCAGTTCTTC. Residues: CASSLDRGNEQFF.

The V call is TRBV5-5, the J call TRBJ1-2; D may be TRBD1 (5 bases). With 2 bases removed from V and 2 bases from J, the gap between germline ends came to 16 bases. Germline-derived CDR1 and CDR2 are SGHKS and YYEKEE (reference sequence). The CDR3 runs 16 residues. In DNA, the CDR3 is TGTGCCAGCAGCTTAACCACGGGACGGGGGAACTATGGCTACACCTTC. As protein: CASSLTTGRGNYGYTF. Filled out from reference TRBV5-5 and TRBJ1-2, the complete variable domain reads DAGVTQSPTHLIKTRGQQVTLRCSPISGHKSVSWYQQVLGQGPQFIFQYYEKEERGRGNFPDRFSARQFPNYSSELNVNALLLGDSALYLCASSLTTGRGNYGYTFGSGTRLTVV.

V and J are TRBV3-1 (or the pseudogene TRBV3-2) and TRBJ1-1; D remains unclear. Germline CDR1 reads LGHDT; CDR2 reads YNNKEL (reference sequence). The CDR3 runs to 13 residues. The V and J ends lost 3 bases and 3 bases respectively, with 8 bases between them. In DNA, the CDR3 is TGTGCCAGCAGCCACTACCGGGACACTGAAGCTTTCTTT. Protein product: CASSHYRDTEAFF.

CDR3 residues: CATGAGVNTGELFF. Written as DNA, the CDR3 is TGTGCCACCGGGGCGGGGGTGAACACCGGGGAGCTGTTTTTT. The chain is built from TRBV7-9 and TRBJ2-2; 7 bases map to TRBD2. This CDR3 contains 14 residues. V dropped 10 bases and J dropped 1; count of bases not matched to a gene: 6. CDR1 and CDR2 from the germline V gene are SEHNR and FQNEAQ (reference sequence).

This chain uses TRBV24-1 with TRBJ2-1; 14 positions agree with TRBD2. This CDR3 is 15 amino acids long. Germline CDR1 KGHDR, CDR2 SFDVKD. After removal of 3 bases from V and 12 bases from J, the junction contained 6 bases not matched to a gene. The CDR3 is CATSDPRTSGGPQFF. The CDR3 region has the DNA TGTGCCACCAGTGATCCCCGGACTAGCGGGGGGCCGCAGTTCTTC.

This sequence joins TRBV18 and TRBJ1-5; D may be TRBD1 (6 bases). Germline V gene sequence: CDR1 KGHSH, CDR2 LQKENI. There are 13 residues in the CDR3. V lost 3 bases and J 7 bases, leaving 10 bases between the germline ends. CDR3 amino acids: CASSPDSNQPQHF. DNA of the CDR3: TGTGCCAGCTCACCGGACAGTAACCAGCCCCAGCATTTT.

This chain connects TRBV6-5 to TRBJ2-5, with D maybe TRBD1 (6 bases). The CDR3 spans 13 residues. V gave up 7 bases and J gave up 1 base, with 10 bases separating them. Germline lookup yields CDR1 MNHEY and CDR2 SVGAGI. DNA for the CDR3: TGTGCCAGCAAGAAGACAGGCCAAGAGACCCAGTACTTC. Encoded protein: CASKKTGQETQYF.

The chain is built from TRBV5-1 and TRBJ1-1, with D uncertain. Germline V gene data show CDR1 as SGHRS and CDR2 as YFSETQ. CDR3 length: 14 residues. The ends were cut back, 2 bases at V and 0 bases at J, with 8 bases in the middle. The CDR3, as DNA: TGCGCCAGCAGCTTAGGAGCCATGAACACTGAAGCTTTCTTT. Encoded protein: CASSLGAMNTEAFF.

CDR3: CASSLGTSGGAADTQYF. The CDR3 coding sequence is TGCGCCAGCAGCCTCGGGACTAGCGGGGGGGCCGCAGATACGCAGTATTTT. V is TRBV5-1 and J is TRBJ2-3; TRBD2 agrees at 16 bases. The CDR3 has 17 residues. In germline, CDR1 is SGHRS, CDR2 YFSETQ. Trimming removed 4 bases from V and 4 bases from J; junction bases left unmatched: 6. Complete variable domain (other parts from reference TRBV5-1 and TRBJ2-3): KAGVTQTPRYLIKTRGQQVTLSCSPISGHRSVSWYQQTPGQGLQFLFEYFSETQRNKGNFPGRFSGRQFSNSRSEMNVSTLELGDSALYLCASSLGTSGGAADTQYFGPGTRLTVL.

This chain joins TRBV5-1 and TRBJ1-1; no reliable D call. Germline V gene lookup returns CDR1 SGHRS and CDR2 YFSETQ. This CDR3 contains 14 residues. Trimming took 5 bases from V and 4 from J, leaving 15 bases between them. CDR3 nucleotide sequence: TGCGCCAGCAGTTCTATGGGCCAGCTCACTGAAGCTTTCTTT. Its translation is CASSSMGQLTEAFF.

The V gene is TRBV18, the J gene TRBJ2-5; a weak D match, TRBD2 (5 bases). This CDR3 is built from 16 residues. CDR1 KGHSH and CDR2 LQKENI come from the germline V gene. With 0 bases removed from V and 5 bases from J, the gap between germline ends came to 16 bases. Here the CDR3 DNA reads TGTGCCAGCTCACCACCGGCAGGCGGTGGAGGTGAGACCCAGTACTTC. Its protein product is CASSPPAGGGGETQYF. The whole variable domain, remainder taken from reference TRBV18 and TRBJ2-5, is NAGVMQNPRHLVRRRGQEARLRCSPMKGHSHVYWYRQLPEEGLKFMVYLQKENIIDESGMPKERFSAEFPKEGPSILRIQQVVRGDSAAYFCASSPPAGGGGETQYFGPGTRLLVL.

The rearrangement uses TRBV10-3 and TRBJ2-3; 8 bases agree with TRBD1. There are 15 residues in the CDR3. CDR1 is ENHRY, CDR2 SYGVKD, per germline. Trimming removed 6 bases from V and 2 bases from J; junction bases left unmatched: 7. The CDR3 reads CAIRETGDNTDTQYF. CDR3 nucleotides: TGTGCCATCAGAGAGACAGGGGATAACACAGATACGCAGTATTTT.